The clone carrying this TCR beta chain has more than one count but fewer than ten. Its target is not known. The data belong to a study of response to subunit inactivated influenza vaccine. Findings and caveats of the study: With each seasonal influenza vaccination, the authors suggested, few new T cells are recruited.

MiXCR, applied by TCRdb to the RT-PCR reads, yields one record per CDR3 protein. This sample has about 520,000 distinct CDR3 sequences, with approximately 7.8% found just once. V lost 3 bases, J lost 7 bases, and 8 bases stayed unmatched. CDR1 and CDR2 (germline): DFQATT, SNEGSKA (reference sequence). The CDR3 spans 14 residues. The material sequenced was PBMCs from blood, taken less than 30 months after vaccination. The receptor was derived from a man aged 45 to 75 who received an inactivated influenza vaccine. The V call is TRBV20-1, the J call TRBJ2-5; 10 bases agree with TRBD1. The CDR3 DNA sequence: TGCAGTGCTAGCCCCGAGACAGGGGGCGGGACCCAGTACTTC. Translating gives CSASPETGGGTQYF.